The sample holds many counts of the clone carrying this T cell receptor beta chain. As yet, its antigen is unknown. This sample was included in a study of T cell repertoires in cytomegalovirus infection. Using its own MiXCR run on the reads, TCRdb lists one record per CDR3 protein. The repertoire consists of roughly 600,000 distinct CDR3 sequences, with around 24% occurring once and the leading ten covering approximately 8%. Regarding the study as a whole: Using cumulative public TCR beta family frequency, the authors identified those who carried CMV together with the relevant HLA.

The V end lost 4 bases, the J end lost 6 bases, and 17 bases lay between the germline ends. The CDR3 covers 15 residues. In germline, CDR1 is MNHNS, CDR2 SASEGT. This TCR was sampled from a human donor in good health (CMV status not recorded). Some clones in this sample may be carry-over from other donors' samples. J is TRBJ2-3 and V is TRBV6-1; TRBD2 is a possible D gene (7 bases). Sequencing input: CD8+ T cells from PBMCs. The CDR3 reads CASSGEGGEVDTQYF. The DNA for the CDR3 is TGTGCCAGCAGTGGGGAGGGGGGCGAGGTGGATACGCAGTATTTT.